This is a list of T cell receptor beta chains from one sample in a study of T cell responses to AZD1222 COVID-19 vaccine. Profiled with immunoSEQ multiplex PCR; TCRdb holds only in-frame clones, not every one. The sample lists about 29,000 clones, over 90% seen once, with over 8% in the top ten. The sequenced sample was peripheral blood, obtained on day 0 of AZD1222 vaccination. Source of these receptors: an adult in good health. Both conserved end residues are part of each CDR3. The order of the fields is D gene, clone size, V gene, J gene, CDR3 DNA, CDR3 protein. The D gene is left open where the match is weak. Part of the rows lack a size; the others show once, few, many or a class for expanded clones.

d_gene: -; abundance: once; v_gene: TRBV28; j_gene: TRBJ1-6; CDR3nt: TGTGCCAGCAGTTCCCCAGGGGATACGACACCCCTCCACTTT; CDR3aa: CASSSPGDTTPLHF
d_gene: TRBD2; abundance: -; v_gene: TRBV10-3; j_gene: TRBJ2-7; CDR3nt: TGTGCCATCAGTGCGCCGACTAGCGGGGTCTACGAGCAGTACTTC; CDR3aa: CAISAPTSGVYEQYF
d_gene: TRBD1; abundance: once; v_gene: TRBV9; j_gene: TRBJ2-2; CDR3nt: TGTGCCAGCAGCGTAGGTCCCAGGGGGTACACCGGGGAGCTGTTTTTT; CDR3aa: CASSVGPRGYTGELFF
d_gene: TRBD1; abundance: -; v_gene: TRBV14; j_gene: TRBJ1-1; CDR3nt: TGTGCCAGCAGCCAGGGACAGAGAACTGAAGCTTTCTTT; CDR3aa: CASSQGQRTEAFF
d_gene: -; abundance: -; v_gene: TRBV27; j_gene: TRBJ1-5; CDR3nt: TGTGCCAGCAGTTTTCTGGGTGGGAATCAGCCCCAGCATTTT; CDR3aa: CASSFLGGNQPQHF
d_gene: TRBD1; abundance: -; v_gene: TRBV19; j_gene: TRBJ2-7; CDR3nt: TGTGCCAGTAGTATAGGGACAGGGGGCCCAGGCGAGCAGTACTTC; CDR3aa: CASSIGTGGPGEQYF
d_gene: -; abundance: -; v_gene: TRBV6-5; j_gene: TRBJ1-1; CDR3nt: TGTGCCAGCAGTTACGGGGGCGAGAACACTGAAGCTTTCTTT; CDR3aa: CASSYGGENTEAFF
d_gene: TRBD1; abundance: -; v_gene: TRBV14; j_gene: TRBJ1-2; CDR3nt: TGTGCCAGCAGCCGACAGGGGGCCAATGGCTACACCTTC; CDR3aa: CASSRQGANGYTF
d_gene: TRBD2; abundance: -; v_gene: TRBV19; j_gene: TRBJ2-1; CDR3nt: TGTGCCAGTAGTATGGGGACTAGCGGGACCGATGAGCAGTTCTTC; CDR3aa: CASSMGTSGTDEQFF
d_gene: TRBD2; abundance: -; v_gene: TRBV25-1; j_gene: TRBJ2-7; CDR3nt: TGTGCCAGCAGTCCCGGGGGGGCTCCCTACGAGCAGTACTTC; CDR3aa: CASSPGGAPYEQYF
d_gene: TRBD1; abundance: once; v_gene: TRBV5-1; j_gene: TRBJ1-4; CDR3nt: TGCGCCAGCAGCTTAGCCGGGACAGGGACTAATGAAAAACTGTTTTTT; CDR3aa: CASSLAGTGTNEKLFF
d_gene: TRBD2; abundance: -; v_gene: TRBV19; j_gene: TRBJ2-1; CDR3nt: TGTGCCAGTAGTTTCGAAGCGGGAAGGCAGTTCTTC; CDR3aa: CASSFEAGRQFF
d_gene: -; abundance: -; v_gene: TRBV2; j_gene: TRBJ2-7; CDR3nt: TGTGCCACCACGGGGGTTGGCTACGAGCAGTACTTC; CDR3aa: CATTGVGYEQYF
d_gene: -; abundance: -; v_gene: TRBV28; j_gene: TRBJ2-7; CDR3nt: TGTGCCAGCAGTCTCCGACGGCGGCGCTACGAGCAGTACTTC; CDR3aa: CASSLRRRRYEQYF
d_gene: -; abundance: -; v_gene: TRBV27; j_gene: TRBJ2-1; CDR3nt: TGTGCCAGCACCATAGGGGGTGAGCAGTTCTTC; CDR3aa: CASTIGGEQFF
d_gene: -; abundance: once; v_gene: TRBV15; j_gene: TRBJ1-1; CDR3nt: TGTGCCACCAGCAGGGGAGGGGGAGGAAGCACTGAAGCTTTCTTT; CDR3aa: CATSRGGGGSTEAFF
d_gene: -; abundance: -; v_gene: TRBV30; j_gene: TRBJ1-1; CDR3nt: TGTGCCTGGGACGATACGACTGAAGCTTTCTTT; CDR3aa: CAWDDTTEAFF
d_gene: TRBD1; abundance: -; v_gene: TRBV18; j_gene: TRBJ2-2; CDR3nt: TGTGCCAGCTCACCCTTCGCACAGGGGGCGGCCACCGGGGAGCTGTTTTTT; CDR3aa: CASSPFAQGAATGELFF
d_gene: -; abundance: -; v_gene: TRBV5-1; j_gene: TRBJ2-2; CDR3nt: TGCGCCAGCAGACCCGAAGCGAACACCGGGGAGCTGTTTTTT; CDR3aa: CASRPEANTGELFF
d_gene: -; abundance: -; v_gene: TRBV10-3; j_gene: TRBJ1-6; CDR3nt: TGTGCCATCCGGGAGGGCGGCTCCTATAATTCACCCCTCCACTTT; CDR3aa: CAIREGGSYNSPLHF
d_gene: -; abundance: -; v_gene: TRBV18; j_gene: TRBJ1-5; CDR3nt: TGTGCCAGCTCACCGCAGGGAAGGGCCGTCACTGAAGGTCAGCCCCAGCATTTT; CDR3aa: CASSPQGRAVTEGQPQHF
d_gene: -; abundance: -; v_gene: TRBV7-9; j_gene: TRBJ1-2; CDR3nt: TGTGCCAGCAGCTTAGGCAGGGACTACTATGGCTACACCTTC; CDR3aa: CASSLGRDYYGYTF
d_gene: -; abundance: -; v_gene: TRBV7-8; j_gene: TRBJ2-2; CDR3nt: TGTGCCAGCAGCCGCCGCCGGGACTTGAACACCGGGGAGCTGTTTTTT; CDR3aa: CASSRRRDLNTGELFF
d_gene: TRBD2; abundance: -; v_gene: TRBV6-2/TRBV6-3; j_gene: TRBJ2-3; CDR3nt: TGTGCCAGCAGTTACCTAGCGGACGTGACAGATACGCAGTATTTT; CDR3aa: CASSYLADVTDTQYF
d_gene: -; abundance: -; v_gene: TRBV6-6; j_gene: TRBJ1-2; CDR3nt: TGTGCCAGCAGTTATGGGGCAGGGAACTATGGCTACACCTTC; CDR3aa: CASSYGAGNYGYTF
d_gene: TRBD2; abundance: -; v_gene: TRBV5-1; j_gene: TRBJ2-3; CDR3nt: TGCGCCAGCAGCTTCCTGACTAGCGGCACAGATACGCAGTATTTT; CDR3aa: CASSFLTSGTDTQYF